A single sample is the source of the 17 T cell receptor beta chains below, sequenced in a study of blood T cell repertoires in COVID-19. TCRdb's table, derived via immunoSEQ multiplex PCR, lists solely in-frame clones and lacks some. The repertoire holds tens of thousands of clones, with approximately 86% as singletons. Sequencing used peripheral blood. Every receptor here comes from a man aged 55 to 70 with acute or convalescent COVID-19.

The rearrangement links TRBV28 to TRBJ2-3, with D possibly TRBD2 on 5 matching bases. Germline CDR1 MDHEN, CDR2 SYDVKM. V lost 4 bases to trimming and J lost 1 base, with 12 bases between them. The CDR3 contains 15 residues. The CDR3 DNA is TGTGCCAGCAGTTGGGTCCCAGCGGGCACAGATACGCAGTATTTT. It translates to CASSWVPAGTDTQYF. The full variable domain, with the rest looked up from reference TRBV28 and TRBJ2-3, is DVKVTQSSRYLVKRTGEKVFLECVQDMDHENMFWYRQDPGLGLRLIYFSYDVKMKEKGDIPEGYSVSREKKERFSLILESASTNQTSMYLCASSWVPAGTDTQYFGPGTRLTVL.

The rearrangement uses TRBV27 and TRBJ2-7; a possible D gene is TRBD1 (5 bases). Germline lookup yields CDR1 MNHEY and CDR2 SMNVEV (reference sequence). This CDR3 comprises 15 residues. Between the trimmed V and J ends, which lost 10 bases and 2 bases, there was a span of 21 bases. CDR3 sequence reads: CATPIRGQLTYEQYF. In DNA, the CDR3 is TGTGCCACCCCCATCCGTGGACAATTAACCTACGAGCAGTACTTC.

The chain employs TRBV15 and TRBJ2-7, with a tentative D call TRBD1 (7 bases). The CDR3 totals 13 residues. Trimming removed 3 bases from V and 6 bases from J, with 12 bases in between. Germline CDR1 reads LNHNV; CDR2 reads YYDKDF (reference sequence). The chain's CDR3 is CATSSYRGGEQYF. DNA of the CDR3: TGTGCCACCAGCAGCTACAGGGGAGGCGAGCAGTACTTC.

This clone has a handful of counts. One end of the junction is discordant with germline, which a read error may explain. CDR3 protein: CASSLAGPETGYTF. CDR3 sequence (DNA): TGTGCCAGCAGCCTAGCTGGGCCAGAAACTGGCTACACCTTC. V usage is TRBV7-9 and J usage is TRBJ1-2; D is unclear. This CDR3 is 14 amino acids long. CDR1 is SEHNR, CDR2 FQNEAQ, per germline (reference sequence).

CDR3 protein: CASSRPTEVYAGQYF. In DNA, the CDR3 is TGTGCCAGCAGCCGCCCCACAGAAGTCTACGCGGGGCAGTACTTC. The rearrangement joins TRBV27 to TRBJ2-7; TRBD2 is a possible D gene (5 bases). V lost 6 bases and J 9 bases, leaving 24 bases between the germline ends. The germline CDR1 and CDR2 sequences are MNHEY and SMNVEV (reference sequence). This CDR3 comprises 15 residues.

V and J are TRBV6-5 and TRBJ2-3, with D unclear. Per germline, CDR1 MNHEY and CDR2 SVGAGI. CDR3 size: 13 residues. V was trimmed by 4 bases and J by 2 bases, leaving 7 bases between them. Here the CDR3 reads CASSFTYTDTQYF. The CDR3 DNA follows: TGTGCCAGCAGTTTTACATACACAGATACGCAGTATTTT.

The gene calls are TRBV7-8 and TRBJ2-7; D is perhaps TRBD1 (5 bases). The CDR3 length is 13 residues. CDR1 and CDR2 (germline): SGHVS, FQNEAQ. The ends were cut back, 5 bases at V and 1 base at J, with 9 bases in the middle. Here the CDR3 reads CASSGAVSYEQYF. The DNA of the CDR3 is TGTGCCAGCAGCGGGGCCGTATCCTACGAGCAGTACTTC.

This clone was found a few times. V is TRBV7-2 and J is TRBJ1-2; no definite D call. This CDR3 region has 16 residues. Germline V gene data show CDR1 as SGHTA and CDR2 as FQGNSA. V lost 1 base and J lost 6, with 18 bases in between. CDR3 sequence reads: CASSLDGGVGHDGYTF. As DNA, the CDR3 is TGTGCCAGCAGCTTAGATGGAGGCGTCGGTCACGATGGCTACACCTTC.

This clone was seen just once. This sequence joins TRBV19 and TRBJ2-2; 8 nucleotides line up with TRBD1. CDR3 length: 17 residues. After removal of 3 bases from V and 6 bases from J, the junction contained 12 bases not matched to a gene. CDR1 is LNHDA, CDR2 SQIVND, per germline (reference sequence). CDR3 in amino acids: CASSIGADRVFPGELFF. The DNA for the CDR3 is TGTGCCAGTAGTATTGGAGCGGACAGGGTCTTCCCCGGGGAGCTGTTTTTT.

This chain connects TRBV4-1 to TRBJ2-3; weak D call: TRBD2 (6 bases). V shed 0 bases and J shed 1 base, with 11 bases lying between them. The CDR3 has 16 residues. The germline V gene encodes CDR1 MGHRA and CDR2 YSYEKL. The CDR3 nucleotides read TGCGCCAGCAGCCAAGAGGAGGGATCGGGCACAGATACGCAGTATTTT. Protein sequence: CASSQEEGSGTDTQYF.

This chain links TRBV27 with TRBJ2-7; tentatively, D is TRBD1 (6 bases). V lost 6 bases to trimming and J lost 4 bases, with 13 bases between them. The germline V gene has CDR1 MNHEY and CDR2 SMNVEV (reference sequence). This CDR3 has 13 residues. CDR3 region: CASSVNRVYEQYF. CDR3 sequence (DNA): TGTGCCAGCAGCGTAAACAGGGTTTACGAGCAGTACTTC.

This sequence joins TRBV5-1 and TRBJ2-5, with TRBD2 as a possible D gene (7 bases). This CDR3 spans 15 amino acids. From germline, CDR1 is SGHRS and CDR2 YFSETQ. The V end was cut by 7 bases, the J end by 5 bases, with 21 bases between. The CDR3 sequence is CASGYWGGRDETQYF. As DNA, the CDR3 is TGCGCCAGCGGATATTGGGGGGGCCGGGATGAGACCCAGTACTTC.

This clone was counted once. The chain uses TRBV7-2 and TRBJ2-7; 10 bases agree with TRBD1. The germline CDR1 and CDR2 sequences are SGHTA and FQGNSA. V gave up 5 bases and J gave up 7 bases; unmatched junction bases: 2. The CDR3 is 12 residues long. CDR3 in amino acids: CASSRDRGEQYF. CDR3 nucleotide sequence: TGTGCCAGCAGCAGGGACAGGGGTGAGCAGTACTTC.

The V and J genes are TRBV9 and TRBJ2-2; D unresolved. The V end lost 0 bases, the J end lost 3 bases, and 6 bases lay between the germline ends. Germline V gene lookup returns CDR1 SGDLS and CDR2 YYNGEE. The CDR3 covers 14 residues. The CDR3 loop is CASSVVQYTGELFF. CDR3 bases: TGTGCCAGCAGCGTAGTACAGTACACCGGGGAGCTGTTTTTT.

This chain connects TRBV28 to TRBJ2-3; 12 positions match TRBD1. V was clipped by 5 bases and J by 5 bases; unmatched bases: 14. The CDR3 is 18 residues long. The V gene's germline CDR1 is MDHEN and CDR2 SYDVKM. The CDR3 coding sequence is TGTGCCAGCAGTACTGTGGGACAGGGGGCCCCGGCGGGAGATACGCAGTATTTT. It encodes CASSTVGQGAPAGDTQYF. Full variable domain (rest looked up from reference TRBV28 and TRBJ2-3): DVKVTQSSRYLVKRTGEKVFLECVQDMDHENMFWYRQDPGLGLRLIYFSYDVKMKEKGDIPEGYSVSREKKERFSLILESASTNQTSMYLCASSTVGQGAPAGDTQYFGPGTRLTVL.

A few counts support this clone. The rearrangement links TRBV15 to TRBJ2-1, with no clear D. Germline V gene sequence: CDR1 LNHNV, CDR2 YYDKDF (reference sequence). CDR3 size: 14 residues. Deletions cut 0 bases from V and 12 bases from J, with 15 bases between. The CDR3 sequence: CATSRDLSRKGQFF. CDR3 bases: TGTGCCACCAGCAGAGATCTATCGCGGAAAGGGCAGTTCTTC.

This sequence joins TRBV6-6 and TRBJ1-4, with 7 bases aligning to TRBD1. Germline trimming cut 5 bases from V and 8 bases from J; bases unmatched to any gene: 8. The CDR3 has 14 residues. CDR1 and CDR2 from the germline V gene are MNHNY and SVGAGI (reference sequence). In nucleotides, the CDR3 is TGTGCCAGCAGTACAGGACAGGATATAGAAAAACTGTTTTTT. Protein sequence: CASSTGQDIEKLFF.